These 9 T cell receptor beta chains came from one sample sequenced in a study of patients and donors after allogeneic stem cell transplantation. One entry per CDR3 protein results from TCRdb running MiXCR on the RT-PCR reads. The data contain about 24,000 distinct CDR3 sequences, roughly two fifths of them singletons. The sample consisted of blood, either unsorted or a sorted T cell fraction (not recorded which). Every receptor here comes from a human donor who was either an allogeneic HSCT recipient or a stem cell or donor lymphocyte infusion donor (not recorded which). It is not recorded whose cells these are; they may come from a transplant donor.

This clonotype was seen many times. The chain uses TRBV11-2 and TRBJ1-1; D uncertain. Germline V lookup: CDR1 SGHAT, CDR2 FQNNGV. V shed 5 bases and J shed 2 bases, with 12 bases lying between them. This CDR3 region has 14 residues. CDR3 nucleotide sequence: TGTGCCAGCAGCCTTAGTGGCCGAAACACTGAAGCTTTCTTT. Translation gives CASSLSGRNTEAFF.

The CDR3 spells CASSVLNDMSTEAFF. The CDR3 DNA is TGTGCCAGCAGTGTGTTGAACGACATGTCCACTGAAGCTTTCTTT. The chain joins TRBV6-1 to TRBJ1-1; D call uncertain. Between the trimmed V and J ends, which lost 4 bases and 4 bases, there was a span of 16 bases. The germline V gene has CDR1 MNHNS and CDR2 SASEGT. The CDR3 has 15 residues.

The rearrangement uses TRBV20-1 and TRBJ1-2; 8 bases are shared with TRBD1. The CDR3 runs 14 residues. From germline, CDR1 is DFQATT and CDR2 SNEGSKA (reference sequence). J lost 5 bases, V lost 6 bases, and 11 bases had no gene match. As DNA, the CDR3 is TGCAGTGCCAGGACAGGGATTTCTCGATATGGCTACACCTTC. Translation: CSARTGISRYGYTF.

The chain employs TRBV28 and TRBJ1-5; 8 positions agree with TRBD1. CDR3 length: 16 amino acids. Germline CDR1 reads MDHEN; CDR2 reads SYDVKM. With V trimmed by 6 bases and J by 5 bases, 12 bases remained unmatched. DNA for the CDR3: TGTGCCAGCAGCCCAACGATGACAGGGGAATATCAGCCCCAGCATTTT. Protein sequence: CASSPTMTGEYQPQHF.

The chain recombines TRBV13 with TRBJ2-7; D unresolved. CDR3 length equals 13 residues. CDR1 is PRHDT, CDR2 FYEKMQ, per germline (reference sequence). Trimming left V 5 bases short and J 3 bases short, with 11 bases between. CDR3 residues: CASSQNPIYEQYF. The CDR3 DNA reads TGTGCCAGCAGCCAGAACCCAATCTACGAGCAGTACTTC.

The chain combines TRBV5-1 with TRBJ2-2, with 11 bases aligning to TRBD1. The CDR3 is made up of 18 amino acids. V trimming: 1 base; J trimming: 0 bases; junction bases outside the gene matches: 5. The germline V gene encodes CDR1 SGHRS and CDR2 YFSETQ. The CDR3 protein is CASSLLDRGPSNTGELFF. The CDR3 coding sequence is TGCGCCAGCAGCTTGCTGGACAGGGGGCCCTCGAACACCGGGGAGCTGTTTTTT. Full variable domain (remainder filled in from reference TRBV5-1 and TRBJ2-2): KAGVTQTPRYLIKTRGQQVTLSCSPISGHRSVSWYQQTPGQGLQFLFEYFSETQRNKGNFPGRFSGRQFSNSRSEMNVSTLELGDSALYLCASSLLDRGPSNTGELFFGEGSRLTVL.

The chain carries TRBV18 and TRBJ1-5, with D maybe TRBD1 (5 bases). From germline, CDR1 is KGHSH and CDR2 LQKENI. V was trimmed by 3 bases and J by 3 bases, leaving 12 bases between them. The CDR3 sequence is 15 residues long. DNA of the CDR3: TGTGCCAGCTCACCGAGTCAGGGATTCAATCAGCCCCAGCATTTT. Amino acids: CASSPSQGFNQPQHF.

This clonotype was picked up a small number of times. This chain joins TRBV12-3 or TRBV12-4 and TRBJ2-7, with TRBD1 matching over 7 bases. V was clipped by 6 bases and J by 0 bases; unmatched bases: 11. The CDR3 has 16 amino acids. CDR3 DNA sequence: TGTGCCAGCAGCCTAAGGGACAGTCGAAGCTCCTACGAGCAGTACTTC. It translates to CASSLRDSRSSYEQYF.

This chain connects TRBV12-3 or TRBV12-4 to TRBJ1-2; no clear D. CDR3 length: 12 amino acids. V lost 2 bases, J lost 8 bases, and 9 bases lay in between. The CDR3 DNA reads TGTGCCAGCAGTTTATTCCCCTCCGGCTACACCTTC. Amino acid sequence: CASSLFPSGYTF.